Listed below are T cell receptor beta chains from one sample, sequenced in a study of blood T cell repertoires in COVID-19. Only in-frame clones appear in the TCRdb table, and some are missing; sequencing was by immunoSEQ multiplex PCR. Of 300,000 to 350,000 clones in the sample, approximately 87% are singletons; the top ten hold nearly 6.5%. The sequenced sample was peripheral blood. The receptors stem from a woman between 50 and 59 years old with COVID-19, enrolled during active disease. Both conserved end residues are part of each CDR3. D genes are given only for firm matches. For some rows the clone size is stated as once, few or many, or as a class when expanded; others skip it.

d_gene	abundance	v_gene	j_gene	CDR3nt	CDR3aa
.	.	TRBV21-1	TRBJ2-5	TGTGCCAGCAGCAAAGGATCGGAGGCGGGAGAAGAGACCCAGTACTTC	CASSKGSEAGEETQYF
TRBD2	.	TRBV30	TRBJ2-1	TGTGCCTGGACGCCGACTAGCGCCAATGAGCAGTTCTTC	CAWTPTSANEQFF
.	.	TRBV24-1	TRBJ1-1	TGTGCCACCAGTCGTGGTCAGGAAGCTTTCTTT	CATSRGQEAFF
.	.	TRBV14	TRBJ2-5	TGTGCCAGCAGCCAAGTCTTCGCGGGGGAGACCCAGTACTTC	CASSQVFAGETQYF
TRBD2	.	TRBV19	TRBJ2-7	TGTGCCAGTAGTATAGTTCCCGGGGGCGGGAGGTTAGCCGAGCAGTACTTC	CASSIVPGGGRLAEQYF
.	once	TRBV3-1/TRBV3-2	TRBJ2-5	TGTGCCAGCAGCCAAGATCAAGCTAGTACGTACTTC	CASSQDQASTYF
TRBD1	.	TRBV5-5	TRBJ2-6	TGTGCCAGCAGCATCGGACAGGGGGCTCCCCCTGGGGCCAACGTCCTGACTTTC	CASSIGQGAPPGANVLTF
TRBD1	once	TRBV12-3/TRBV12-4	TRBJ2-1	TGTGCCAGCAGCCAACAGGGGGATGAGCAGTTCTTC	CASSQQGDEQFF
.	.	TRBV7-2	TRBJ2-6	TGTGCCAGCAGCCAACCCCGAGGGTCTGGGGCCAACGTCCTGACTTTC	CASSQPRGSGANVLTF
TRBD1	.	TRBV11-2	TRBJ2-7	TGTGCCAGCAGCTCAACAGGGGTAGCCTACGAGCAGTACTTC	CASSSTGVAYEQYF
.	.	TRBV5-1	TRBJ1-5	TGCGCCAGCAGCCTCGGTCCCTTACCCGATCAGCCCCAGCATTTT	CASSLGPLPDQPQHF
.	.	TRBV27	TRBJ1-1	TGTGCCAGCCGTTTCCGGGGGAGGTCCACTGAAGCTTTCTTT	CASRFRGRSTEAFF
.	.	TRBV25-1	TRBJ1-1	TGTGCCAGCAGTGAATATTACATGACAGACACTGAAGCTTTCTTT	CASSEYYMTDTEAFF
TRBD1	.	TRBV9	TRBJ1-5	TGTGCCAGCAGCGGAACCCCAGGGGGGCCCCAGCATTTT	CASSGTPGGPQHF
TRBD2	.	TRBV6-6	TRBJ2-3	TGTGCCAGCAGTTACTCGGTGGGACTAGGCACAGATACGCAGTATTTT	CASSYSVGLGTDTQYF
TRBD1	.	TRBV18	TRBJ1-3	TGTGCCAGCTCACAGGGACAGGGGAACACCATATATTTT	CASSQGQGNTIYF
TRBD2	.	TRBV19	TRBJ2-7	TGTGCCAGTAGTCCTCTAGCGGGAAGCTCCTACGAGCAGTACTTC	CASSPLAGSSYEQYF
TRBD2	.	TRBV10-3	TRBJ2-2	TGTGCCATCATGGCCCAGGGACTAGCGGGAAACACCGGGGAGCTGTTTTTT	CAIMAQGLAGNTGELFF
TRBD1	.	TRBV11-3	TRBJ1-2	TGTGCCAGCAGCGAACCGGGACAGGGGGCTCGAGGCTACACCTTC	CASSEPGQGARGYTF
.	.	TRBV5-1	TRBJ1-2	TGCGCCAGCAGCTTGGTTGGGGCCCACTATGGCTACACCTTC	CASSLVGAHYGYTF
TRBD1	.	TRBV14	TRBJ2-5	TGTGCCAGCAGCCGGCCGGGACAGGGGGCGGAGACCCAGTACTTC	CASSRPGQGAETQYF
TRBD2	.	TRBV18	TRBJ2-7	TGTGCCAGCTCACCCGGACTAGCGGAGTCCTACGAGCAGTACTTC	CASSPGLAESYEQYF
TRBD1	.	TRBV15	TRBJ2-7	TGTGCCACCAGCAGAGTACGGGGACAGAACTACGAGCAGTACTTC	CATSRVRGQNYEQYF
TRBD2	.	TRBV5-4	TRBJ2-1	TGTGCCAGCAGTATTACTAGCGGGAGTGATGAGCAGTTCTTC	CASSITSGSDEQFF
.	.	TRBV9	TRBJ2-7	TGTGCCAGCAGCGTAGAAGATCCAGGGGGGCCCTACGAGCAGTACTTC	CASSVEDPGGPYEQYF
.	.	TRBV14	TRBJ2-1	TGTGCCAGCAGCCAAGATCGTGTCAATGAGCAGTTCTTC	CASSQDRVNEQFF
.	.	TRBV7-2	TRBJ1-4	TGTGCCAGCGGATTTGGGGGCTCAGGCGAAAAACTGTTTTTT	CASGFGGSGEKLFF
TRBD2	.	TRBV5-8	TRBJ2-1	TGTGCCAGCTGTCCTAGCGGGAGCTCCTACAATGAGCAGTTCTTC	CASCPSGSSYNEQFF
.	few	TRBV30	TRBJ1-6	TGTGCCTGGAGTGTCACAGGGAGCTCCTATAATTCACCCCTCCACTTT	CAWSVTGSSYNSPLHF
.	.	TRBV19	TRBJ2-5	TGTGCCACCACAGGAGGGACGAAGATAGAGACCCAGTACTTC	CATTGGTKIETQYF
TRBD2	few	TRBV4-2	TRBJ2-7	TGTGCCAGCAGCCTACAGCGGGAGGGCCACTACGAGCAGTACTTC	CASSLQREGHYEQYF
TRBD1	.	TRBV11-2	TRBJ1-5	TGTGCCAGCAGCTTTACAGGGGGAGGTCAGCCCCAGCATTTT	CASSFTGGGQPQHF
.	.	TRBV5-1	TRBJ2-5	TGCGCCAGCAGCGCGGTTGGGGCAGGGGTCAAAGAGACCCAGTACTTC	CASSAVGAGVKETQYF
TRBD2	.	TRBV4-3	TRBJ2-5	TGCGCCAGCAGCCAAGATCTGGGACTAGCGGGAGGGGGAGAGACCCAGTACTTC	CASSQDLGLAGGGETQYF
TRBD1	once	TRBV23-1	TRBJ1-2	TGCGCCAGCAGTCAAGAGAACCCCCAGGGGGGCTATGGCTACACCTTC	CASSQENPQGGYGYTF
.	.	TRBV19	TRBJ1-4	TGTGCCACCTCTAGGCGGGGGTTGGGTGAAAAACTGTTTTTT	CATSRRGLGEKLFF
.	.	TRBV7-3	TRBJ2-1	TGTGCCAGCAGTCTAACAGGAGACTACAATGAGCAGTTCTTC	CASSLTGDYNEQFF
.	.	TRBV23-1	TRBJ2-7	TGCGCCAGCAGTCAATCGTACAGAGCCTACGAGCAGTACTTC	CASSQSYRAYEQYF